Below, 28 T cell receptor beta chains from the same sample are listed, as sequenced in a study of cytomegalovirus exposure and HLA in healthy donors. Researchers ran the PCR with 60 Vbeta and 13 Jbeta primers. The repertoire was sequenced with immunoSEQ multiplex PCR; TCRdb's copy has only in-frame clones and lacks some. The sample yields under 90,000 clones, about two thirds seen once. The sequenced material came from PBMCs. Receptors originate from a man between 35 and 55 years old in good health and CMV-seropositive.

In its sample, this clone was seen a few times. This chain joins TRBV19 and TRBJ1-4, with 9 bases fitting TRBD1. Trimming removed 2 bases from V and 6 bases from J; junction bases left unmatched: 1. CDR3 length: 14 amino acids. Germline CDR1 reads LNHDA; CDR2 reads SQIVND (reference sequence). CDR3 loop: CASSIRTGDEKLFF. The CDR3 DNA is TGTGCCAGTAGTATACGGACAGGGGATGAAAAACTGTTTTTT.

The chain is built from TRBV28 and TRBJ2-7; 8 bases are shared with TRBD1. CDR1 MDHEN and CDR2 SYDVKM come from the germline V gene. This CDR3 has 14 residues. The trim removed 6 bases at V and 5 bases at J, leaving 9 bases unmatched. The CDR3: CASSSGQGINEQYF. The CDR3, as DNA: TGTGCCAGCAGCTCCGGACAGGGAATCAACGAGCAGTACTTC.

The V gene is TRBV6-1, the J gene TRBJ1-1, with TRBD1 as a possible D gene (5 bases). Germline V gives CDR1 MNHNS, CDR2 SASEGT. V gave up 3 bases and J gave up 5 bases, with 16 bases separating them. The CDR3 has 15 residues. The CDR3 protein is CASSDGPLRGTEAFF. CDR3 nucleotide sequence: TGTGCCAGCAGTGACGGCCCCCTCCGGGGGACTGAAGCTTTCTTT.

The gene calls are TRBV28 and TRBJ1-5; possible D gene TRBD1, 5 bases. This CDR3 region has 17 residues. Germline CDR1 reads MDHEN; CDR2 reads SYDVKM. V gave up 3 bases and J gave up 0 bases, with 15 bases separating them. The CDR3 sequence is CASSFPGTDYSNQPQHF. In nucleotides, the CDR3 is TGTGCCAGCAGTTTCCCCGGGACGGACTATAGCAATCAGCCCCAGCATTTT.

This rearrangement joins TRBV7-2 to TRBJ2-1; D possibly corresponds to TRBD2 (5 bases). This CDR3 has 15 amino acids. The germline V gene encodes CDR1 SGHTA and CDR2 FQGNSA. The ends were cut back, 5 bases at V and 5 bases at J, with 16 bases in the middle. The CDR3 loop is CASSQLMGSNNEQFF. The CDR3, as DNA: TGTGCCAGCAGCCAACTTATGGGGAGTAACAATGAGCAGTTCTTC.

The chain recombines TRBV5-5 with TRBJ2-4; weak D call: TRBD2 (5 bases). CDR3 size: 14 residues. Germline V gene lookup returns CDR1 SGHKS and CDR2 YYEKEE (reference sequence). The germline V and J ends were trimmed by 0 bases and 10 bases, with 14 bases remaining between them. For the CDR3, the DNA is TGTGCCAGCAGCTTGGAGGGTCCGACGGGGATTCAGTACTTC. It specifies CASSLEGPTGIQYF.

The rearrangement uses TRBV25-1 and TRBJ2-5; TRBD2 is a possible D gene (6 bases). The V gene's germline CDR1 is MGHDK and CDR2 SYGVNS. The CDR3 is made up of 15 amino acids. The V and J ends lost 7 bases and 5 bases respectively, with 20 bases between them. The CDR3 DNA reads TGTGCCAGCACCCCGACTAGGGGAAATTTGGAGACCCAGTACTTC. It is translated as CASTPTRGNLETQYF.

The CDR3 DNA is TGCGCCAGCAGCTCAGGTTCGCGGGAGGGAGGGCGTACGCAGTATTTT. The encoded protein is CASSSGSREGGRTQYF. This rearrangement joins TRBV5-1 to TRBJ2-3; 9 bases line up with TRBD2. Germline lookup yields CDR1 SGHRS and CDR2 YFSETQ. The CDR3 covers 16 residues. The V segment lost 3 bases and the J segment 8 bases; nucleotides outside the gene matches: 13.

The CDR3 is CASSDSGTGPISPGANVLTF. DNA of the CDR3: TGTGCCAGCAGTGACTCGGGGACAGGGCCCATCTCCCCTGGGGCCAACGTCCTGACTTTC. The genes are TRBV6-4 and TRBJ2-6; 9 nucleotides line up with TRBD1. With V trimmed by 0 bases and J by 2 bases, 11 bases remained unmatched. Germline CDR1 MRHNA, CDR2 SNTAGT. The CDR3 is 20 amino acids.

This clone has a single count. The J gene is TRBJ1-5, the V gene TRBV5-1, with D perhaps matching TRBD1 (5 bases). Germline CDR1 is SGHRS and CDR2 is YFSETQ. This CDR3 is 14 amino acids long. Between the trimmed V and J ends, which lost 5 bases and 7 bases, there was a span of 16 bases. The CDR3 DNA sequence: TGCGCCAGCAGTTCAGGGCTACCCGAGCAGCCCCAGCATTTT. Translation: CASSSGLPEQPQHF.

This clone was picked up a small number of times. The chain has TRBV10-3 and TRBJ1-1; no definite D call. V lost 7 bases to trimming and J lost 1 base, with 10 bases between them. Germline loops: CDR1 ENHRY, CDR2 SYGVKD. The CDR3 sequence is 13 residues long. The CDR3 reads CAIIAAGNTEAFF. The CDR3 coding sequence is TGTGCCATCATTGCCGCAGGGAACACTGAAGCTTTCTTT.

The rearrangement joins TRBV4-1 to TRBJ2-7, with a tentative D call TRBD1 (6 bases). The CDR3 contains 13 residues. CDR1 is MGHRA and CDR2 is YSYEKL in the germline V gene. V was shortened by 4 bases and J by 7 bases, with 14 bases between the two germline ends. The CDR3 here is CASSLRQVSEQYF. Written as DNA, the CDR3 is TGCGCCAGCAGCCTCAGACAGGTCAGTGAGCAGTACTTC.

This clone has a handful of counts. The gene calls are TRBV5-5 and TRBJ2-1; D is uncertain. Germline CDR1 is SGHKS and CDR2 is YYEKEE (reference sequence). V was cut by 0 bases and J by 6 bases, with 4 bases left in between. CDR3 size: 12 residues. The CDR3 region is CASSLGGNEQFF. The CDR3, as DNA: TGTGCCAGCAGCTTGGGCGGCAATGAGCAGTTCTTC.

The chain joins TRBV18 to TRBJ2-5; TRBD1 agrees at 7 bases. The J call may not be correct, given that the DNA end is closer to TRBJ2-7. The CDR3 loop spans 15 amino acids. Germline CDR1 KGHSH, CDR2 LQKENI. The CDR3, as DNA: TGTGCCAGCTCACCTCCGGGACAGCCAAGGGACGAGCAGTACTTC. As protein: CASSPPGQPRDEQYF.

The chain carries TRBV5-1 and TRBJ1-6; D not certain. The CDR3 totals 15 residues. The V gene's germline CDR1 is SGHRS and CDR2 YFSETQ. Trimming removed 0 bases from V and 5 bases from J, with 9 bases in between. CDR3 DNA: TGCGCCAGCAGCTTGGGAACAGCAGATAATTCACCCCTCCACTTT. This gives the protein CASSLGTADNSPLHF. Full variable domain (remainder filled in from reference TRBV5-1 and TRBJ1-6): KAGVTQTPRYLIKTRGQQVTLSCSPISGHRSVSWYQQTPGQGLQFLFEYFSETQRNKGNFPGRFSGRQFSNSRSEMNVSTLELGDSALYLCASSLGTADNSPLHFGNGTRLTVT.

The rearrangement uses TRBV29-1 and TRBJ1-1, with TRBD1 matching over 7 bases. This CDR3 region has 14 residues. Germline loops: CDR1 SQVTM, CDR2 ANQGSEA. V trimming: 6 bases; J trimming: 4 bases; junction bases outside the gene matches: 11. The CDR3 loop reads CSVAITTGSTEAFF. In nucleotides, the CDR3 is TGCAGCGTAGCAATTACGACAGGGAGCACTGAAGCTTTCTTT. Full variable domain (missing parts from reference TRBV29-1 and TRBJ1-1): SAVISQKPSRDICQRGTSLTIQCQVDSQVTMMFWYRQQPGQSLTLIATANQGSEATYESGFVIDKFPISRPNLTFSTLTVSNMSPEDSSIYLCSVAITTGSTEAFFGQGTRLTVV.

This clone ranks as medium-sized. The chain has TRBV4-3 and TRBJ2-1; tentative D call: TRBD1 (5 bases). CDR3 size: 14 residues. The V end lost 0 bases, the J end lost 12 bases, and 15 bases lay between the germline ends. The germline gives CDR1 LGHNA, CDR2 YSLEER. In nucleotides, the CDR3 is TGCGCCAGCAGCCAAGAGCTAGGGGCGCCAGGGCAGTTCTTC. The encoded protein is CASSQELGAPGQFF.

This chain's CDR3 is CASSTMTGAYNEQFF. CDR3 coding DNA: TGTGCCAGCTCAACAATGACAGGGGCCTACAATGAGCAGTTCTTC. The chain employs TRBV18 and TRBJ2-1; 8 bases agree with TRBD1. The CDR3 totals 15 residues. After removal of 5 bases from V and 2 bases from J, the junction contained 5 bases not matched to a gene. Germline V lookup: CDR1 KGHSH, CDR2 LQKENI.

The chain recombines TRBV28 with TRBJ2-1; D perhaps matches TRBD2 (6 bases). Germline CDR1 and CDR2: MDHEN and SYDVKM. CDR3 length: 13 residues. Trimming shortened V by 4 bases and J by 6 bases, and 10 bases separated the two germline ends. In DNA form, the CDR3 reads TGTGCCAGCAGTTGGGGGGTGAGCAATGAGCAGTTCTTC. Its protein product is CASSWGVSNEQFF.

The rearrangement links TRBV30 to TRBJ1-5; D is uncertain. From germline, CDR1 is GTSNPN and CDR2 SVGIG (reference sequence). The CDR3 loop spans 11 amino acids. V lost 0 bases to trimming and J lost 10 bases, with 7 bases between them. CDR3 protein: CAWSVGGPQHF. In DNA, the CDR3 is TGTGCCTGGAGTGTAGGAGGACCCCAGCATTTT.

Comment on this clone: One end of the junction varies from germline; a read error may be responsible. The chain recombines TRBV7-7 with TRBJ2-2; 10 bases map to TRBD2. CDR3 length: 16 residues. Germline V gene lookup returns CDR1 SSHAT and CDR2 FNYEAQ (reference sequence). This CDR3 is CASSLGTSGAPGELFF. CDR3 sequence (DNA): TGTGCTAGCAGCTTAGGAACTAGCGGGGCCCCCGGGGAGCTGTTTTTT.

As DNA, the CDR3 is TGTGCCAGCAGCGTAGGCGGAACCACGAACACCGGGGAGCTGTTTTTT. It codes for CASSVGGTTNTGELFF. The rearrangement uses TRBV9 and TRBJ2-2; D gene unclear. The V end lost 0 bases, the J end lost 0 bases, and 9 bases lay between the germline ends. The CDR3 extends over 16 amino acids. Per the germline V gene, CDR1 is SGDLS and CDR2 is YYNGEE.

This sequence joins TRBV29-1 and TRBJ1-1; possible D gene TRBD1, 5 bases. The CDR3 has 12 amino acids. The germline V gene has CDR1 SQVTM and CDR2 ANQGSEA. Trimming shortened V by 7 bases and J by 0 bases, and 9 bases separated the two germline ends. DNA of the CDR3: TGCAGCGCAGGACACCTGAACACTGAAGCTTTCTTT. This encodes CSAGHLNTEAFF.

This clone was counted only a few times. The chain employs TRBV2 and TRBJ2-5; tentative D call: TRBD2 (5 bases). Germline V CDR1 and CDR2: SNHLY, FYNNEI. This CDR3 spans 12 amino acids. V lost 7 bases to trimming and J lost 5 bases, with 11 bases between them. For the CDR3, the DNA is TGTGCCAGCAAGGAATCGGGGGAGACCCAGTACTTC. The encoded protein is CASKESGETQYF.

This clone has more than one count but fewer than ten. The chain employs TRBV7-9 and TRBJ1-5, with no clear D. Trimming removed 4 bases at V and 12 bases at J, with 19 bases between. The CDR3 is made up of 14 amino acids. Germline V gene sequence: CDR1 SEHNR, CDR2 FQNEAQ (reference sequence). This chain's CDR3 is CASSSMRDREVQHF. CDR3 nucleotide sequence: TGTGCCAGCAGCTCTATGCGAGATCGGGAGGTCCAGCATTTT.

The chain combines TRBV11-2 with TRBJ2-1; tentatively, D is TRBD2 (5 bases). Germline V gene lookup returns CDR1 SGHAT and CDR2 FQNNGV. The CDR3 contains 14 residues. The ends were cut back, 3 bases at V and 6 bases at J, with 12 bases in the middle. As DNA, the CDR3 is TGTGCCAGCAGCTTGATGGATGGGAGCAATGAGCAGTTCTTC. Its translation: CASSLMDGSNEQFF.

V gene TRBV6-6 combines with J gene TRBJ1-2; TRBD1 matches at 9 bases. Germline V gene data show CDR1 as MNHNY and CDR2 as SVGAGI (reference sequence). V gave up 0 bases and J gave up 7 bases; unmatched junction bases: 0. The CDR3 sequence is 13 residues long. In nucleotides, the CDR3 is TGTGCCAGCAGTTACTCGACAGGGGGTGGCTACACCTTC. Translating gives CASSYSTGGGYTF.

This clone occurred a few times. This chain uses TRBV6-6 with TRBJ1-4; D is undetermined. CDR1 MNHNY and CDR2 SVGAGI come from the germline V gene (reference sequence). This CDR3 comprises 14 residues. V lost 6 bases and J 8 bases, leaving 16 bases between the germline ends. For the CDR3, the DNA is TGTGCCAGCAGCCAACACTGGGGAGGGGAAAAACTGTTTTTT. Translated, it gives CASSQHWGGEKLFF.